This T cell receptor (beta chain) is drawn from a study of cytomegalovirus exposure and HLA in healthy donors. Study overall: The approximately 100 million unique TCR beta sequences, from about 170 million T cells, were found by an earlier analysis. Study-level findings and limits: By HLA locus, TCR association rates varied in a later analysis, with DRB1 showing the most and HLA-C the fewest. The study found most TCR sequences rare, yet found some public TCRs in many donors. A later analysis found that most CMV-associated TCR beta chains appeared HLA-restricted.

Per the germline V gene, CDR1 is GTSNPN and CDR2 is SVGIG (reference sequence). The CDR3 spans 14 residues. Trimming stripped 0 bases from V and 0 bases from J, with 6 bases between. Points on this clone: Its antigen is currently unknown.

The PCR made use of 60 Vbeta and 13 Jbeta primers. Clones were read by immunoSEQ multiplex PCR, and TCRdb kept only the in-frame ones, dropping some. Among around 100,000 clones, roughly 73% were seen once, and the ten largest hold approximately 0.9%. The sample comprised PBMCs. The chain uses TRBV30 and TRBJ1-3, with D uncertain. The clonotype was recovered from a woman aged 25 to 39 in good health and CMV-seronegative. The CDR3 region has the DNA TGTGCCTGGAGTGTACTGAACTCTGGAAACACCATATATTTT. Protein: CAWSVLNSGNTIYF.